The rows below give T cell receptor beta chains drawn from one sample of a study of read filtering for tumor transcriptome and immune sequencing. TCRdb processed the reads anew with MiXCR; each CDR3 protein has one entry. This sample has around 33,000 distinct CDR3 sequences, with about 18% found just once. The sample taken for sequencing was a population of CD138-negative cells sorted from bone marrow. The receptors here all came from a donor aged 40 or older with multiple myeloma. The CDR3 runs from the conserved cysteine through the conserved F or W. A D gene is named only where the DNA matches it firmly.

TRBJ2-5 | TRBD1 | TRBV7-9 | CASSPGQGAGQETQYF
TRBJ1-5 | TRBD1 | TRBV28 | CASSLLKTGGINQPQHF
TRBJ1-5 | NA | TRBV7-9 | CASSSTGTNNQPQHF
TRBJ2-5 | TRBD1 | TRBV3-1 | CASSATTGNGETQYF
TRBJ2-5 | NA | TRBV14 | CASSQEVTRWETQYF
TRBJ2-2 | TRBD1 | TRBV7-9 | CASSKGGANTGELFF
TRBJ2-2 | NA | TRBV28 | CASSFSVNTGELFF
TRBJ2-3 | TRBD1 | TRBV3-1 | CASSPEGTGTDTQYF
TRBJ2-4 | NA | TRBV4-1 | CASSQERQGLAKNIQYF
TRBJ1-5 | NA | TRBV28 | CASSFRHYSNQPQHF
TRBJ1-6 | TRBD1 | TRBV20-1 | CSARDLLSQGGSPLHF
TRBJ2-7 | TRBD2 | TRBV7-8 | CASSPGRYSGGYEQYF
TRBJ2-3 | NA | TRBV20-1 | CSASKGDTQYF
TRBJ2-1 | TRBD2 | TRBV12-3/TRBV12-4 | CASSWISGTGNEQFF
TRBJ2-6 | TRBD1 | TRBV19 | CASSRQTGSGANVLTF
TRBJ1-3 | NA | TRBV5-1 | CASSPGVGNTIYF
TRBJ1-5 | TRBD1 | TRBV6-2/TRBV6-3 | CASSPGTGFNQPQHF
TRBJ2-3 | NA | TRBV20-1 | CSARDVSTDTQYF
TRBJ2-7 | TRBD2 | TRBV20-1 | CSASSSGPSSSYEQYF
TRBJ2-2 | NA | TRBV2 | CASSAGGGPGELFF
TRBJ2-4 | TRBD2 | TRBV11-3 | CASSAGLAKDIQYF
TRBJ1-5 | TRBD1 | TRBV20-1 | CSAEAQGRDQPQHF
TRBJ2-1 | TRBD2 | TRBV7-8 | CASSPEWRGVSYNEQFF
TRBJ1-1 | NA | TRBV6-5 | CASSFIGTEAFF
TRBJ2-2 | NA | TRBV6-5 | CASKGGTGELFF
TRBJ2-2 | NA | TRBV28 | CASSFSELSMGELFF
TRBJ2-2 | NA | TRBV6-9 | CAPKTRGNTGELFF
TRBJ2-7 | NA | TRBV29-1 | CSVKTGPMYGLYF
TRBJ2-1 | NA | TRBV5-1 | CASSLEGPRNEQFF
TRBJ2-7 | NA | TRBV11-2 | CASSLTDGGSYEQYF
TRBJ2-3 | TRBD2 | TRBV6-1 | CASSASRTSGNTDTQYF
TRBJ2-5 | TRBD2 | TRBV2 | CASSPLAGGETQYF
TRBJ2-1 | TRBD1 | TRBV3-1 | CASSQGRGSYNEQFF
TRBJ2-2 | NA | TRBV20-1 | CSARVLAFGELFF
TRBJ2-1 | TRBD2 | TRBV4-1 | CASSLRLAAKEQFF
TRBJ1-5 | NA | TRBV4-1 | CASSQVGREGQPQHF
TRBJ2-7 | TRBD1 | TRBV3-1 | CASSLNQGAGGGYEQYF
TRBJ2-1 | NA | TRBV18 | CASSLTYEQFF
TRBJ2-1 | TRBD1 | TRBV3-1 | CASSQTGVGNEQFF
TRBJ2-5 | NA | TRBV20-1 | CSPAAGRETQYF
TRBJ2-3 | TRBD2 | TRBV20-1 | CSALTSGRAEDTQYF
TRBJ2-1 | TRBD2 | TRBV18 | CASSRMTSGDSSYNEQFF
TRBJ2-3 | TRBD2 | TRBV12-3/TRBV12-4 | CASRETGLAGTDTQYF
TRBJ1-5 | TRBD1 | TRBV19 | CASRQTGYSNQPQHF
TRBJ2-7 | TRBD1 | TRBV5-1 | CASSHRGSGYEQYF
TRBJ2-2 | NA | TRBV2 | CASSELRTGELFF
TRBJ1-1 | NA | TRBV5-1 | CASSPMASRPTEAFF
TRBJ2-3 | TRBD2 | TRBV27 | CASRLAGINTDTQYF
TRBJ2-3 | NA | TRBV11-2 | CASSLWQENTDTQYF
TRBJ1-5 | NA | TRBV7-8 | CASGERAYSNQPQHF
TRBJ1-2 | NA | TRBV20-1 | CSAPDRNLNYGYTF
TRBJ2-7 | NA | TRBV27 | CASSDLLGLYSYEQYF